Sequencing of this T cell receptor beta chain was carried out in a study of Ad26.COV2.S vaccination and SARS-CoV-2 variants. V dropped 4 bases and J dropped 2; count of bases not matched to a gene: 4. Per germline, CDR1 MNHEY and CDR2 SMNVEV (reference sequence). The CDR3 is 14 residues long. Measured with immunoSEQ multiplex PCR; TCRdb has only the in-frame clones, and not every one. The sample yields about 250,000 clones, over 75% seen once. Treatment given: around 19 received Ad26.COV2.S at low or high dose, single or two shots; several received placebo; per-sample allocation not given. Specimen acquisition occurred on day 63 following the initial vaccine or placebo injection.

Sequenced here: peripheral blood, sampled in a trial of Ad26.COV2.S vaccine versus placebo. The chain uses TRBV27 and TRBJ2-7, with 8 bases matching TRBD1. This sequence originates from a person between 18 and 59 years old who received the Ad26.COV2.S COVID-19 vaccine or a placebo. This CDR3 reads CASSSQGVPYEQYF. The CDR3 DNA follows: TGTGCCAGCAGTTCACAGGGGGTCCCCTACGAGCAGTACTTC.